These T cell receptor beta chains were read from a single sample in a study of Ad26.COV2.S vaccination and SARS-CoV-2 variants. Repertoires were generated with immunoSEQ multiplex PCR, while TCRdb's copy carries only in-frame clones and drops some. The data contain about 410,000 clones, about 89% of them singletons. This material consisted of peripheral blood, taken in a trial of Ad26.COV2.S vaccine versus placebo. These receptors were taken from a person between 18 and 59 years old who received the Ad26.COV2.S COVID-19 vaccine or a placebo. CDR3s include the opening cysteine and the closing phenylalanine or tryptophan. The D gene is left open where the match is weak. Rows may omit the clone size; those that give it use once, few, many or a size class.

J gene	D gene	CDR3 length	V gene	clone size	CDR3 protein	CDR3 DNA
TRBJ2-2	NA	14	TRBV19	NA	CASQARGTAGELFF	TGTGCCTCCCAAGCGAGAGGGACGGCCGGGGAGCTGTTTTTT
TRBJ1-5	NA	17	TRBV28	NA	CASSFVWGRDSNQPQHF	TGTGCCAGCAGTTTTGTCTGGGGCCGAGATAGCAATCAGCCCCAGCATTTT
TRBJ2-2	NA	15	TRBV10-2	NA	CASRERRIGTGELFF	TGCGCCAGCAGGGAGCGCAGAATTGGTACCGGGGAGCTGTTTTTT
TRBJ1-3	NA	14	TRBV7-9	few	CASSLAGSGNTIYF	TGTGCCAGCAGCTTAGCAGGCTCTGGAAACACCATATATTTT
TRBJ2-7	NA	14	TRBV6-2/TRBV6-3	NA	CASSYSTVTYEQYF	TGTGCCAGCAGTTACTCGACCGTTACCTACGAGCAGTACTTC
TRBJ1-4	NA	15	TRBV5-8	NA	CASSLLQGLGEKLFF	TGTGCCAGCAGCCTCCTACAGGGCCTCGGCGAAAAACTGTTTTTT
TRBJ2-6	TRBD1	16	TRBV19	few	CASRKGGGSGANVLTF	TGTGCCAGTAGAAAAGGGGGCGGCTCTGGGGCCAACGTCCTGACTTTC
TRBJ1-1	NA	14	TRBV4-2	NA	CASSQDRGDTEAFF	TGTGCCAGCAGCCAAGATAGGGGGGACACTGAAGCTTTCTTT
TRBJ1-2	NA	14	TRBV7-9	NA	CASSRMTSPYGYTF	TGTGCCAGCAGCCGAATGACAAGTCCCTATGGCTACACCTTC
TRBJ2-1	TRBD1	16	TRBV7-9	NA	CASSLNPGTGNYEQFF	TGTGCCAGCAGCCTAAACCCTGGGACAGGGAACTATGAGCAGTTCTTC
TRBJ2-7	NA	13	TRBV24-1	NA	CATSDTMTYEQYF	TGTGCCACCAGTGATACCATGACCTACGAGCAGTACTTC
TRBJ2-1	TRBD2	14	TRBV2	NA	CASTPGLAYNEQFF	TGTGCCAGCACCCCGGGACTAGCCTACAATGAGCAGTTCTTC
TRBJ1-1	TRBD1	17	TRBV27	NA	CASSLFWDRVMNTEAFF	TGTGCCAGCAGTTTATTTTGGGACAGGGTTATGAACACTGAAGCTTTCTTT
TRBJ2-7	NA	18	TRBV16	NA	CASSQEYGDQGLRSEQYF	TGTGCCAGCAGCCAAGAGTACGGGGACCAGGGCCTTCGTAGCGAGCAGTACTTC
TRBJ1-4	NA	14	TRBV9	NA	CASSPSSTNEKLFF	TGTGCCAGCAGCCCCAGTTCAACTAATGAAAAACTGTTTTTT
TRBJ1-1	NA	15	TRBV28	once	CASSFPEGGGTEAFF	TGTGCCAGCAGTTTCCCCGAGGGAGGGGGCACTGAAGCTTTCTTT
TRBJ2-3	NA	16	TRBV27	NA	CASRSIPPAVVDTQYF	TGTGCCAGCAGGTCAATCCCTCCGGCGGTTGTAGATACGCAGTATTTT
TRBJ1-1	NA	13	TRBV28	NA	CASSLGPNTEAFF	TGTGCCAGCAGTTTAGGACCGAACACTGAAGCTTTCTTT
TRBJ2-1	TRBD2	19	TRBV5-1	NA	CASSLLGLAGGVTYNEQFF	TGCGCCAGCAGCTTACTGGGACTAGCGGGAGGGGTGACCTACAATGAGCAGTTCTTC
TRBJ2-1	TRBD2	16	TRBV13	NA	CASSLGGRDSYNEQFF	TGTGCCAGCAGCTTAGGCGGGAGGGACTCCTACAATGAGCAGTTCTTC
TRBJ1-6	NA	17	TRBV10-3	NA	CAISESSAWAANSPLHF	TGTGCCATCAGTGAGTCGTCGGCGTGGGCAGCCAATTCACCCCTCCACTTT
TRBJ2-3	NA	15	TRBV9	NA	CASSPREGATDTQYF	TGTGCCAGCAGCCCTCGGGAGGGGGCGACAGATACGCAGTATTTT
TRBJ1-2	NA	14	TRBV28	NA	CASSRTGLVYGYTF	TGTGCCAGCAGTCGAACAGGGCTCGTCTATGGCTACACCTTC
TRBJ2-5	NA	15	TRBV5-5	NA	CASSFSGHNAETQYF	TGTGCCAGCAGCTTTTCGGGACACAATGCGGAGACCCAGTACTTC
TRBJ2-6	NA	13	TRBV6-6	NA	CASNTAGANVLTF	TGTGCCAGCAATACGGCTGGGGCCAACGTCCTGACTTTC
TRBJ2-3	NA	15	TRBV11-3	NA	CASSLDGTGTDTQYF	TGTGCCAGCAGCTTAGACGGGACGGGCACAGATACGCAGTATTTT
TRBJ2-3	NA	15	TRBV4-1	NA	CASSQGSRGTDTQYF	TGCGCCAGCAGCCAAGGGAGCAGGGGAACAGATACGCAGTATTTT
TRBJ2-7	TRBD1	14	TRBV19	NA	CASSIMDRAYEQYF	TGTGCCAGTAGTATAATGGACAGGGCTTACGAGCAGTACTTC
TRBJ2-3	TRBD2	14	TRBV6-6	few	CASSTSGGTDTQYF	TGTGCCAGCAGTACTAGCGGGGGGACAGATACGCAGTATTTT
TRBJ2-7	NA	14	TRBV28	NA	CASSLYGITYEQYF	TGTGCCAGCAGTTTATACGGGATCACCTACGAGCAGTACTTC
TRBJ2-2	NA	14	TRBV19	NA	CASRGAGRTGELFF	TGTGCCAGTAGGGGGGCAGGAAGAACCGGGGAGCTGTTTTTT
TRBJ1-1	TRBD1	16	TRBV9	NA	CASSHRGGILGTEAFF	TGTGCCAGCAGCCACAGGGGGGGCATACTTGGCACTGAAGCTTTCTTT
TRBJ1-5	NA	16	TRBV18	NA	CASSPLTVGNNQPQHF	TGTGCCAGCTCACCACTCACTGTAGGCAATAATCAGCCCCAGCATTTT
TRBJ2-7	NA	15	TRBV7-2	NA	CASSLGPFMGGAPFF	TGTGCCAGCAGCTTAGGACCCTTCATGGGCGGGGCCCCCTTCTTC
TRBJ2-7	NA	14	TRBV4-3	NA	CASSQDRGPYEQYF	TGCGCCAGCAGCCAAGATCGGGGGCCCTACGAGCAGTACTTC
TRBJ2-2	NA	14	TRBV5-6	NA	CASSFLPNTGELFF	TGTGCCAGCAGCTTTTTGCCCAACACCGGGGAGCTGTTTTTT
TRBJ1-3	NA	16	TRBV28	NA	CASSIGGGSSGNTIYF	TGTGCCAGCAGTATAGGGGGGGGGAGCTCTGGAAACACCATATATTTT
TRBJ2-6	NA	16	TRBV5-1	NA	CASSFGILSGANVLTF	TGCGCCAGCAGCTTCGGGATCCTATCTGGGGCCAACGTCCTGACTTTC
TRBJ2-1	TRBD1	13	TRBV15	NA	CATSRSPQGLQFF	TGTGCCACCAGCAGAAGTCCACAGGGGCTACAGTTCTTC
TRBJ1-5	NA	18	TRBV4-2	NA	CASSQEPLRRDSNQPQHF	TGTGCCAGCAGCCAAGAACCTCTTCGGAGGGATAGCAATCAGCCCCAGCATTTT
TRBJ1-1	NA	12	TRBV19	once	CASHGLNTEAFF	TGTGCCAGTCATGGACTGAACACTGAAGCTTTCTTT
TRBJ2-1	NA	13	TRBV21-1	NA	CASGTSGINEQFF	TGTGCCAGCGGGACTAGCGGAATCAATGAGCAGTTCTTC
TRBJ1-2	NA	9	TRBV30	NA	CAGDRGYTF	TGTGCCGGCGACAGGGGCTACACCTTC
TRBJ2-6	NA	16	TRBV5-1	NA	CASSLVTSSGANVLTF	TGCGCCAGCAGCTTGGTAACTAGCTCTGGGGCCAACGTCCTGACTTTC
TRBJ1-5	NA	16	TRBV15	few	CATSRLGGGGNQPQHF	TGTGCCACCAGCAGGTTGGGAGGTGGGGGCAATCAGCCCCAGCATTTT
TRBJ2-7	NA	15	TRBV7-3	once	CASSSSLGSRAEQYF	TGTGCCAGCAGCTCCTCTCTCGGGAGTCGAGCCGAGCAGTACTTC
TRBJ2-4	NA	13	TRBV12-3/TRBV12-4	NA	CASRTLAKNIQYF	TGTGCCAGCAGGACTTTAGCCAAAAACATTCAGTACTTC
TRBJ1-4	NA	15	TRBV15	NA	CATNHYRAIAGKLFF	TGTGCCACCAACCACTACAGGGCTATTGCGGGAAAACTGTTTTTT
TRBJ2-5	NA	11	TRBV6-5	NA	CASSLKETQYF	TGTGCCAGCAGTCTAAAAGAGACCCAGTACTTC
TRBJ2-7	TRBD2	16	TRBV28	NA	CASSLLAGGVRNEQYF	TGTGCCAGCAGTCTCCTAGCGGGAGGGGTTAGGAACGAGCAGTACTTC
TRBJ2-2	NA	15	TRBV5-4	NA	CASSPVAANTGELFF	TGTGCCAGCAGCCCTGTGGCTGCGAACACCGGGGAGCTGTTTTTT
TRBJ2-5	TRBD2	14	TRBV19	NA	CATRLAGVQETQYF	TGTGCCACCCGACTAGCGGGGGTCCAAGAGACCCAGTACTTC
TRBJ2-7	NA	17	TRBV4-1	NA	CASSQVLRATRGYEQYF	TGCGCCAGCAGCCAAGTTCTCCGGGCCACAAGGGGCTACGAGCAGTACTTC